The subject of this entry is one T cell receptor (beta chain). Which antigen it targets is not known. No base qualities exist here, and no much larger clone lies one base off it. This specimen comes from a study of post-analysis software for immune sequencing data (dated by TCRdb to about 2015). About the investigation overall: Recorded disease courses included relapsing-remitting, secondary progressive and progressive-relapsing multiple sclerosis, with some patients lacking subtype annotation. The patient repertoires were set against about 12 previously published healthy control repertoires from donors whose ages ranged from about 6 to 26 years. A subset of samples was prepared in parallel using single-end sample barcoding, then pooled and co-amplified after Illumina adapter ligation. The full study reports these points: The control group was slightly older than the multiple sclerosis patient group. Compared with controls, multiple sclerosis patients had significantly lower normalized Chao1 diversity, a finding suggesting substantial peripheral T-cell clonal expansion. Direct clustering with F measure revealed strong co-clustering of samples prepared in the same batch, which led to a batch-effect correction. Significantly higher frequencies in patients than in controls were found for five or six TRBV segments, including TRBV5-6, TRBV5-1 and TRBV20-1.

TCR beta repertoires were profiled from peripheral blood of about a dozen young patients with multiple sclerosis to demonstrate the VDJtools post-analysis software. The patients with multiple sclerosis were children and adolescents between about 6 and 17 years of age. Based on the germline V gene, the CDR1 and CDR2 sequences are MNHEY and SVGAGI. V is cut by 4 bases and J by 1 base, and the space between the germline ends is 7 bases. From cysteine to phenylalanine, the CDR3 is 13 amino acids long. Just the 39-base CDR3 DNA is kept, in frame starting at base 1. Library prep was done by PCR. Sequencing relied on an Illumina HiSeq 2500. Unique molecular identifiers were incorporated into TCR beta cDNA libraries to reduce PCR and sequencing biases. Every 1 to 10 million input T cells yielded 500,000 or so cDNA molecules, meaning each molecule approximated one T cell. The patient libraries were prepared and sequenced using the same protocol as the earlier healthy control dataset. Within a given batch, samples were prepared together, multiplexed and sequenced on the same HiSeq lane. In the original analysis: MIGEC was used to process the raw barcoded reads, and molecular identifier groups with only a single read were discarded before consensus assembly and CDR3 extraction. VDJtools was used for post-analysis of the clonotype tables, with diversity normalized by down-sampling every dataset to the smallest sample size. In repertoire overlap clustering, CDR3 amino acid sequences, but not nucleotide sequences, were matched to correct batch-related cross-sample contamination. TCRdb's own reprocessing of the public reads used fastp at Q25 and MiXCR and kept productive beta chains. Entries that share a CDR3 protein sequence are merged under the most common genes and DNA. The V and J calls come from TCRdb's annotation, not from the publication. Recorded for this sample are 750,000 to 950,000 distinct CDR3 sequences; around 46% of them occurred a single time. Jointly, the top ten make up just under 5% of the sample.

The receptor was isolated from a girl aged 10 to 17 with multiple sclerosis. The material sequenced was blood. The rearranged chain carries TRBV6-5 and TRBJ1-1, with the D gene not clear enough to name. The nucleotide sequence is given as TGTGCCAGCAGTTCTCTAAGGAACACTGAAGCTTTCTTT. Its coded protein is CASSSLRNTEAFF.